The entry that follows covers one TCR beta chain sequence. As yet, its antigen is unknown. The data belong to a study of CD8 T cells in Susac syndrome. A quantity of roughly 0.5 to 1 ug RNA underwent reverse transcription using random hexamers. TCRdb redid the calling of the immunoSEQ multiplex PCR reads with MiXCR, one entry per CDR3 protein. This sample has tens of thousands of distinct CDR3 sequences, with 96% found just once. V was cut by 2 bases and J by 5 bases, with 15 bases left in between. Germline CDR1 and CDR2: ENHRY and SYGVKD. The CDR3 covers 15 residues. TEMRA cells were enriched by FACS, while CD8+ and CD4+ T cells were obtained through a negative isolation that was performed magnetically. Findings and caveats of the study: As acknowledged by the study, its TCR sequencing and HLA analysis included a relatively small number of individuals.

Sequencing was carried out using CD4+ T cells from PBMCs. The clonotype originates from a human donor with multiple sclerosis. This chain uses TRBV10-3 with TRBJ2-5, with D possibly TRBD1 on 6 matching bases. Here the CDR3 reads CAISEPRQARETQYF. DNA of the CDR3: TGTGCCATCAGTGAGCCGAGACAGGCCCGGGAGACCCAGTACTTC.